This T cell receptor beta chain is drawn from a study of T-cell reconstitution after alpha-beta-depleted transplantation in children. The ends lost 6 bases at V and 7 bases at J; junction bases unmatched: 11. Germline V gives CDR1 DFQATT, CDR2 SNEGSKA (reference sequence). This CDR3 is 14 amino acids long. For TCRbeta, the library was prepared with unique molecular identifiers. TCRdb passed the PCR reads through MiXCR, listing each CDR3 protein once. The sample yields 600,000 to 700,000 distinct CDR3 sequences, around a sixth seen once. Many counts were recorded for this clonotype. This TCR was sampled from a human donor who donated a stem cell graft to a child with acute myeloid leukemia. The chain has TRBV20-1 and TRBJ2-1; TRBD1 matches at 8 bases. The source material was PBMCs from the stem cell graft donor, sampled from the stem cell graft. The CDR3 protein is CSAPGQVPRNEQFF. The CDR3 coding sequence is TGCAGTGCCCCGGGACAGGTGCCTCGGAATGAGCAGTTCTTC.